These 27 T cell receptor beta chains share one sample of origin, sequenced in a study of metastatic and nonmetastatic thyroid tumors. Treatment of any kind had been given to no patient before thyroid surgery. TCRdb re-called clones via MiXCR from the PCR reads. The table includes roughly 72,000 clones, more than 15% detected once. The source material was blood. The receptor source for this set is a female donor with papillary thyroid cancer or a benign thyroid nodule (not recorded which). Some clones in this sample may be carry-over from other donors' samples.

This clone appeared many times. V is TRBV28 and J is TRBJ1-1; a weak D match, TRBD1 (5 bases). The ends were cut back, 2 bases at V and 5 bases at J, with 15 bases in the middle. There are 15 residues in the CDR3. Germline V lookup: CDR1 MDHEN, CDR2 SYDVKM. The CDR3 protein is CASSLTSLGETEAFF. The CDR3, as DNA: TGTGCCAGCAGTTTAACTTCTTTGGGGGAGACTGAAGCTTTCTTT.

This clone showed up just a few times. CDR3 sequence (DNA): TGTGCCAGCAGTGAAGTTCAGGGAACAGATACGCAGTATTTT. This gives the protein CASSEVQGTDTQYF. The rearrangement joins TRBV2 to TRBJ2-3; D might be TRBD1 (5 bases). Per the germline V gene, CDR1 is SNHLY and CDR2 is FYNNEI. This CDR3 is 14 amino acids long. V lost 1 base, J lost 3 bases, and 8 bases lay in between. The full variable domain, its missing parts supplied by reference TRBV2 and TRBJ2-3, is EPEVTQTPSHQVTQMGQEVILRCVPISNHLYFYWYRQILGQKVEFLVSFYNNEISEKSEIFDDQFSVERPDGSNFTLKIRSTKLEDSAMYFCASSEVQGTDTQYFGPGTRLTVL.

J is TRBJ1-2 and V is TRBV5-1, with a possible D match to TRBD1 (5 bases). V lost 2 bases to trimming and J lost 4 bases, with 15 bases between them. In germline, CDR1 is SGHRS, CDR2 YFSETQ. This CDR3 comprises 15 residues. CDR3 residues: CASSLDSQPFYGYTF. As DNA, the CDR3 is TGCGCCAGCAGCTTAGACAGCCAACCCTTCTATGGCTACACCTTC.

In this sample, this clone turned up many times. This rearrangement joins TRBV29-1 to TRBJ2-3; 8 positions match TRBD2. Germline V CDR1 and CDR2: SQVTM, ANQGSEA. After removal of 6 bases from V and 1 base from J, the junction contained 9 bases not matched to a gene. The CDR3 sequence is 15 residues long. The CDR3 loop reads CSVSLVGLGTDTQYF. The DNA of the CDR3 is TGCAGCGTCTCTCTGGTGGGACTAGGCACAGATACGCAGTATTTT.

The chain carries TRBV5-1 and TRBJ2-2; D is undetermined. V shed 3 bases and J shed 7 bases, with 7 bases lying between them. CDR3 length equals 12 residues. Germline values: CDR1 SGHRS, CDR2 YFSETQ. This chain's CDR3 is CASSSDHGELFF. The CDR3 DNA reads as TGCGCCAGCAGCTCGGACCACGGGGAGCTGTTTTTT.

This clone showed up many times. The rearrangement uses TRBV11-2 and TRBJ2-1; 8 bases map to TRBD1. CDR3 length equals 15 residues. Unmatched junction bases numbered 5, after V lost 0 bases and J lost 7 bases. Germline CDR1 SGHAT, CDR2 FQNNGV. CDR3: CASSLEQGVSNEQFF. The CDR3 DNA sequence: TGTGCCAGCAGCTTAGAACAGGGGGTCTCGAATGAGCAGTTCTTC. The variable domain in full, with the rest retrieved from reference TRBV11-2 and TRBJ2-1, is EAGVAQSPRYKIIEKRQSVAFWCNPISGHATLYWYQQILGQGPKLLIQFQNNGVVDDSQLPKDRFSAERLKGVDSTLKIQPAKLEDSAVYLCASSLEQGVSNEQFFGPGTRLTVL.

This clone was found many times. The chain is built from TRBV5-5 and TRBJ1-1; D gene uncertain. Trimming removed 0 bases at V and 1 base at J, with 4 bases between. The CDR3 loop spans 13 amino acids. Germline values: CDR1 SGHKS, CDR2 YYEKEE (reference sequence). The CDR3 region has the DNA TGTGCCAGCAGCTTGGGGAGGAACACTGAAGCTTTCTTT. It encodes CASSLGRNTEAFF.

This clone was seen repeatedly, ten times or more. V is TRBV18 and J is TRBJ2-6; TRBD2 agrees at 9 bases. Looked up from germline, CDR1 is KGHSH and CDR2 is LQKENI. J gave up 4 bases and V 5 bases, and 3 bases lay outside the gene matches. The length of the CDR3 is 15 residues. The CDR3 DNA reads TGTGCCAGCTCAGGAGGGACTAGCGGGGCCAACGTCCTGACTTTC. It is translated as CASSGGTSGANVLTF.

This clone was seen ten or more times. V and J are TRBV5-1 and TRBJ1-5; D might be TRBD1 (6 bases). This CDR3 region has 16 residues. The germline gives CDR1 SGHRS, CDR2 YFSETQ. V lost 0 bases to trimming and J lost 1 base, with 11 bases between them. CDR3 bases: TGCGCCAGCAGCTTGGGGCCTCAGGGGAGCAATCAGCCCCAGCATTTT. Protein: CASSLGPQGSNQPQHF.

This sequence joins TRBV6-1 and TRBJ2-7; D not resolved. The CDR3 runs to 14 residues. Trimming pared 6 bases from V and 5 bases from J, leaving 17 bases between. Germline CDR1 reads MNHNS; CDR2 reads SASEGT. In nucleotides, the CDR3 is TGTGCCAGCAGCCCACACATCTGTGTGAACGAGCAGTACTTC. Its translation: CASSPHICVNEQYF.

This clone has more than one count but fewer than ten. One junction end disagrees with the germline gene, perhaps due to a read error. This chain uses TRBV24-1 with TRBJ2-2; no definite D call. The germline gives CDR1 KGHDR, CDR2 SFDVKD. This CDR3 contains 16 residues. The DNA for the CDR3 is TGTGCCACCAGTGATTGGGCTGTGATGAACACCCGGGAGCTGTTTTTT. Encoded protein: CATSDWAVMNTRELFF.

This clone was seen ten or more times. The rearrangement uses TRBV5-8 and TRBJ2-7; unclear D gene. The ends were cut back, 0 bases at V and 0 bases at J, with 7 bases in the middle. Germline loops: CDR1 SGHTS, CDR2 YDEGEE. The CDR3 runs 14 residues. The chain's CDR3 is CASSLGTVSYEQYF. For the CDR3, the DNA is TGTGCCAGCAGCTTGGGGACGGTCTCCTACGAGCAGTACTTC.

This clone occurred a few times. A clone one base away is much larger, so this may be a read error. V gene TRBV13 combines with J gene TRBJ1-2, with D possibly matching TRBD1 (6 bases). CDR1 is PRHDT, CDR2 FYEKMQ, per germline (reference sequence). The CDR3 runs 13 residues. The CDR3 region is CASSLTALGGYAF. The CDR3 nucleotides are TGTGCCAGCAGCTTGACAGCCCTCGGGGGCTACGCCTTC.

This clone was seen ten or more times. This chain links TRBV5-1 with TRBJ2-1; TRBD2 matches 12 bases. The ends lost 4 bases at V and 2 bases at J; junction bases unmatched: 10. The CDR3 covers 18 residues. CDR1 is SGHRS, CDR2 YFSETQ, per germline. The CDR3 bases are TGCGCCAGCAGCCTACCAACTAGCGGGAGGTTCCCCTACAATGAGCAGTTCTTC. This sequence encodes CASSLPTSGRFPYNEQFF.

At least ten counts were recorded for this clone. The rearrangement uses TRBV12-3 or TRBV12-4 and TRBJ2-7, with D tentatively TRBD1 (5 bases). The CDR3 is 14 residues long. V was pared by 2 bases and J by 2 bases, with 10 bases between. For the CDR3, the DNA is TGTGCCAGCAGTTTAAGGGGTTCCCCCTACGAGCAGTACTTC. Translated: CASSLRGSPYEQYF.

The chain carries TRBV18 and TRBJ1-1; D gene uncertain. The V and J ends lost 1 base and 1 base respectively, with 10 bases between them. This CDR3 comprises 15 residues. Germline values: CDR1 KGHSH, CDR2 LQKENI. The CDR3 DNA follows: TGTGCCAGCTCACCACGTAGGAGAGCGAACACTGAAGCTTTCTTT. Translating it yields CASSPRRRANTEAFF. The full variable domain, in which reference TRBV18 and TRBJ1-1 provide the parts outside the CDR3, is NAGVMQNPRHLVRRRGQEARLRCSPMKGHSHVYWYRQLPEEGLKFMVYLQKENIIDESGMPKERFSAEFPKEGPSILRIQQVVRGDSAAYFCASSPRRRANTEAFFGQGTRLTVV.

This clone appeared many times. The chain has TRBV5-1 and TRBJ2-3, with TRBD2 matching 8 bases. The V segment lost 3 bases and the J segment 2 bases; nucleotides outside the gene matches: 2. The CDR3 is 14 amino acids. Germline CDR1 and CDR2: SGHRS and YFSETQ. The CDR3 region has the DNA TGCGCCAGCAGCTCCGGACTAGCCACAGATACGCAGTATTTT. Translating gives CASSSGLATDTQYF.

This sequence joins TRBV11-2 and TRBJ1-5; 7 nucleotides agree with TRBD1. This CDR3 contains 16 residues. V lost 5 bases, J lost 0 bases, and 7 bases stayed unmatched. Germline-derived CDR1 and CDR2 are SGHAT and FQNNGV. CDR3 bases: TGTGCCAGCAGCGCACAGGGGACATATAGCAATCAGCCCCAGCATTTT. It is translated as CASSAQGTYSNQPQHF. Full variable domain (rest looked up from reference TRBV11-2 and TRBJ1-5): EAGVAQSPRYKIIEKRQSVAFWCNPISGHATLYWYQQILGQGPKLLIQFQNNGVVDDSQLPKDRFSAERLKGVDSTLKIQPAKLEDSAVYLCASSAQGTYSNQPQHFGDGTRLSIL.

The table lists this clone with a few counts. This may stem from a read error, because a much larger clone lies one nucleotide away. The genes are TRBV29-1 and TRBJ2-1, with D hard to call. Germline values: CDR1 SQVTM, CDR2 ANQGSEA. The CDR3 runs to 13 residues. The CDR3 DNA reads as TGCAGCGTGTTAGGCAGCGAATACAATGAGCAGTCCTTC. As protein: CSVLGSEYNEQSF.

At least ten counts were recorded for this clone. Other nucleotide sequences in the sample specify the same CDR3. V usage is TRBV19 and J usage is TRBJ2-7; tentatively, D is TRBD1 (6 bases). Germline CDR1 and CDR2: LNHDA and SQIVND (reference sequence). V was clipped by 2 bases and J by 3 bases, with 8 bases between them. The CDR3 totals 13 residues. The CDR3 here is CASSIRDNYEQYF. CDR3 nucleotide sequence: TGTGCCAGTAGTATAAGGGACAACTACGAGCAGTACTTC.

This clone showed up many times. J is TRBJ2-2 and V is TRBV12-3 or TRBV12-4; TRBD1 might be the D (6 bases). The CDR3 is 17 residues long. The V end was cut by 1 base, the J end by 7 bases, with 19 bases between. The CDR3 sequence: CASSLGWGPGGIGELFF. The CDR3 bases are TGTGCCAGCAGTTTAGGGTGGGGGCCGGGTGGGATCGGGGAGCTGTTTTTT.

In this sample, this clone turned up many times. This chain uses TRBV5-4 with TRBJ2-3, with D perhaps TRBD1 or TRBD2 (5 bases each). The CDR3 spans 12 residues. Germline V CDR1 and CDR2: SGHNT, YYREEE (reference sequence). V shed 5 bases and J shed 4 bases, with 8 bases lying between them. The DNA for the CDR3 is TGTGCCAGCAGAAGAGGGGCAGATACGCAGTATTTT. Translated: CASRRGADTQYF.

The table lists this clone with a few counts. The chain carries TRBV24-1 and TRBJ2-1; D might be TRBD1 (6 bases). Trimming took off 3 bases at V and 5 bases at J, with 13 bases between the two ends. CDR1 is KGHDR and CDR2 is SFDVKD in the germline V gene. This CDR3 region has 15 residues. The CDR3 loop is CATSDKGEINNEQFF. The DNA of the CDR3 is TGTGCCACCAGTGATAAGGGGGAGATCAACAATGAGCAGTTCTTC.

The J gene is TRBJ1-1, the V gene TRBV5-1; D is perhaps TRBD1 (5 bases). This CDR3 region has 16 residues. V shed 1 base and J shed 5 bases, with 18 bases lying between them. Germline CDR1 and CDR2: SGHRS and YFSETQ. CDR3 loop: CASSLRGRRGATEAFF. The CDR3 DNA reads as TGCGCCAGCAGCTTGAGGGGAAGGCGGGGAGCAACTGAAGCTTTCTTT.

The table lists this clone with a few counts. The junction does not match germline at one end; this may be a read error. Other DNA variants within this sample encode the same CDR3. The gene calls are TRBV24-1 and TRBJ1-2; D unresolved. This CDR3 is 15 amino acids long. Per germline, CDR1 KGHDR and CDR2 SFDVKD. The CDR3 region has the DNA TGTGCCACAAGTGATACCCTAGGCGGGAACGATGGCTACACCTTC. This gives the protein CATSDTLGGNDGYTF.

This clone was counted ten times or more. V and J are TRBV13 and TRBJ2-7; D ambiguous. V lost 4 bases and J lost 0, with 16 bases in between. The length of the CDR3 is 16 residues. Germline loops: CDR1 PRHDT, CDR2 FYEKMQ (reference sequence). This CDR3 reads CASSSTDRRSSYEQYF. The CDR3, as DNA: TGTGCCAGCAGCTCAACGGATCGTAGGAGCTCCTACGAGCAGTACTTC.

This clone appeared a few times. A much larger clone differs from this one at a single base, so this may be a read error. The rearrangement links TRBV7-9 to TRBJ2-3, with a possible D match to TRBD2 (5 bases). In germline, CDR1 is SEHNR, CDR2 FQNEAQ (reference sequence). Trimming removed 5 bases at V and 4 bases at J, with 13 bases between. The CDR3 has 14 amino acids. This CDR3 is CASSLSVASDTQYF. CDR3 DNA sequence: TGTGCCAGCAGCCTTAGCGTGGCCTCAGATACGCAGTATTTT.